A selection of T cell receptor beta chains follows, all from one sample in a study of blood T cell repertoires in COVID-19. Libraries were prepared by immunoSEQ multiplex PCR; TCRdb keeps only in-frame clonotypes and omits some of them. The table includes about 270,000 clones, 80% to 90% detected once. The sequencing input was PBMCs or T cells enriched from blood (not recorded which). The receptor source for this set is a woman under 40 with acute COVID-19. Each CDR3 is given with its conserved first and last residue. D genes are given only for firm matches. Clone size, where shown, is once, few, many, or a class for clones that have expanded.

TRBJ2-1 | NA | TRBV9 | TRBD2 | 15 | TGTGCCAGCAGCGGTGGTCTAGCGGGAAGGAATGAGCAGTTCTTC | CASSGGLAGRNEQFF
TRBJ1-1 | once | TRBV29-1 | NA | 13 | TGCAGCGCCGAGGCCGGGAGTGGTACTGAAGCTTTCTTT | CSAEAGSGTEAFF
TRBJ2-1 | NA | TRBV19 | NA | 14 | TGTGCCAGTAGTATTTCAGGCTCCTACAATGAGCAGTTCTTC | CASSISGSYNEQFF
TRBJ2-7 | NA | TRBV6-5 | TRBD1 | 15 | TGTGCCAGCAGTTACTCCGGGACAGGCTCCTACGAGCAGTACTTC | CASSYSGTGSYEQYF
TRBJ2-7 | NA | TRBV6-1 | NA | 13 | TGTGCCAGCAGTGAATGGAGCTCCTACGAGCAGTACTTC | CASSEWSSYEQYF
TRBJ2-7 | few | TRBV7-2 | TRBD2 | 14 | TGTGCCAGCAGGCCCCCTAGCGGGAGCTACGAGCAGTACTTC | CASRPPSGSYEQYF
TRBJ2-4 | NA | TRBV11-3 | TRBD2 | 16 | TGTGCCAGCAGCTTGTTAGCGGGAGTGGCCAAAAACATTCAGTACTTC | CASSLLAGVAKNIQYF
TRBJ2-1 | NA | TRBV9 | NA | 13 | TGTGCCAGCAGCGGGAGGGGTTCGAATGAGCAGTTCTTC | CASSGRGSNEQFF
TRBJ1-5 | once | TRBV19 | NA | 17 | TGTGCCAGTAGTATCGGTATACAGGATTCTAGCAATCAGCCCCAGCATTTT | CASSIGIQDSSNQPQHF
TRBJ2-1 | NA | TRBV28 | TRBD2 | 18 | TGTGCCAGCAGAGGGGTAGGTTTAGCGGGAGCCACGGGGGATGAGCAGTTCTTC | CASRGVGLAGATGDEQFF
TRBJ2-3 | NA | TRBV5-1 | TRBD2 | 18 | TGCGCCAGCAGCTTCAGGACTAGCGGGGCGGGGATTCCAGATACGCAGTATTTT | CASSFRTSGAGIPDTQYF
TRBJ2-3 | NA | TRBV5-1 | TRBD2 | 17 | TGCGCCAGCAGCTTGGGACTAGCGGGAGGGCCAACAGATACGCAGTATTTT | CASSLGLAGGPTDTQYF
TRBJ2-3 | NA | TRBV7-6 | TRBD2 | 16 | TGTGCCAGCAGCTTAGGGCTAGCGGGACCCACAGATACGCAGTATTTT | CASSLGLAGPTDTQYF
TRBJ1-4 | NA | TRBV4-3 | NA | 13 | TGCGCCAGCAGCCTACAGTCCTCCGAAAAACTGTTTTTT | CASSLQSSEKLFF
TRBJ1-4 | NA | TRBV19 | NA | 12 | TGTGCCAGTGGGAGAGGAGATGAAAAACTGTTTTTT | CASGRGDEKLFF
TRBJ2-3 | NA | TRBV2 | NA | 13 | TGTGCCAGCAGTATGCAGGGGCCAGATACGCAGTATTTT | CASSMQGPDTQYF
TRBJ2-6 | NA | TRBV20-1 | NA | 14 | TGCAGTGCTAGTTCAGGGCCTGGGGCCAACGTCCTGACTTTC | CSASSGPGANVLTF
TRBJ2-1 | NA | TRBV4-3 | NA | 16 | TGCGCCAGCAGCCAAGATGCACTAGCAGTTTACAATGAGCAGTTCTTC | CASSQDALAVYNEQFF
TRBJ2-1 | NA | TRBV5-4 | NA | 13 | TGTGCCAGCAGCTTTTCGGAGAACAATGAGCAGTTCTTC | CASSFSENNEQFF
TRBJ2-1 | NA | TRBV30 | NA | 16 | TGTGCCTGGAGTGTATCGCCCCGGAGCTCCTACAATGAGCAGTTCTTC | CAWSVSPRSSYNEQFF
TRBJ2-7 | NA | TRBV28 | TRBD1 | 14 | TGTGCCAGCAGAATACCGGGACAGGGATCCGAGCAGTACTTC | CASRIPGQGSEQYF
TRBJ1-3 | NA | TRBV7-8 | NA | 15 | TGTGCCAGCAGCTTTATCCGGGACATAGGAAACACCATATATTTT | CASSFIRDIGNTIYF